The rows below give T cell receptor beta chains drawn from one sample of a study of cytomegalovirus exposure and HLA in healthy donors. Profiled with immunoSEQ multiplex PCR; TCRdb holds only in-frame clones, not every one. The sample lists around 100,000 clones, approximately 70% occurring once. Sequencing was done on a sample of PBMCs. These TCRs come from a woman in her 30s in good health and CMV-seronegative. CDR3s leave out the opening cysteine and the closing phenylalanine or tryptophan.

V gene | CDR3 length | CDR3 protein
TRBV2 | 14 | ASSFNPGQPNYGYT
TRBV18 | 14 | ASSPAGISGLGEQY
TRBV7-2 | 14 | ASSLAATEPNYGYT
TRBV4-3 | 12 | ASSQDGRGLGYT
TRBV29-1 | 12 | SVVSGRAVNEQF
TRBV11-2 | 12 | ASSLEMGTVGYT
TRBV9 | 12 | ASSARQGNTEAF
TRBV30 | 10 | AWSVLTDTQY
TRBV27 | 12 | ASSEPGLNNEQF
TRBV6-5 | 12 | ASSGQGGPYEQY
TRBV9 | 12 | ASSVTGSGNTIY
TRBV7-6 | 14 | ASSLGGLAGGHEQY
TRBV30 | 13 | AWSRISGTGNGYT
TRBV27 | 10 | ASSFLQGEAF
TRBV15 | 13 | ATSRGSGLTDTQY
TRBV7-9 | 15 | ASSSPTSGGITGELF
TRBV28 | 12 | ASSLNRMNTEAF
TRBV6-6 | 12 | AIRTGTGHNEQF
TRBV5-1 | 12 | ASRGDTMNTEAF
TRBV6-5 | 9 | YHGGRTEAF
TRBV28 | 12 | ASSFPTRNTEAF
TRBV4-2 | 13 | ASSQDRAGGYEQY
TRBV9 | 15 | ASSLLPDRTPIYGYT
TRBV30 | 12 | ATSGTGTYNEQF
TRBV19 | 14 | ASTMLGGPLNQPQH
TRBV25-1 | 14 | ASSDLRPGSYNEQF
TRBV4-3 | 14 | ASSQDPGQKNTEAF
TRBV4-3 | 13 | ASSQEGQRGYGYT
TRBV23-1 | 13 | ASSHSQGQNTEAF
TRBV30 | 13 | AWSVDQGGREKLF
TRBV6-1 | 12 | ATTLVPPNYGYT
TRBV5-6 | 13 | ASSLVAGGFYGYT
TRBV4-1 | 12 | ASSQERVSTEAF
TRBV6-5 | 13 | ASSRTGAANEKLF
TRBV7-9 | 13 | ASSLVQGATGELF
TRBV7-9 | 14 | ASSLGNSREGDTQY
TRBV6-1 | 13 | ASGPASGIPNEQF
TRBV7-9 | 14 | ASSPSTVAGKGKLF
TRBV21-1 | 14 | ASSKRGRQAHTEAF
TRBV7-9 | 13 | ASSPYYPSTDTQY
TRBV19 | 10 | ATSTGAYEQY
TRBV7-8 | 13 | ASSHPDRGGTEAF
TRBV10-3 | 13 | AISRQGARNTEAF
TRBV6-5 | 11 | ASSFRGRETQY
TRBV2 | 11 | ASSETAGGTQY
TRBV18 | 13 | ASSPYRDRPNEQF
TRBV10-3 | 12 | AISDSSGANVLT
TRBV7-6 | 13 | ASSPRESGRDTQY